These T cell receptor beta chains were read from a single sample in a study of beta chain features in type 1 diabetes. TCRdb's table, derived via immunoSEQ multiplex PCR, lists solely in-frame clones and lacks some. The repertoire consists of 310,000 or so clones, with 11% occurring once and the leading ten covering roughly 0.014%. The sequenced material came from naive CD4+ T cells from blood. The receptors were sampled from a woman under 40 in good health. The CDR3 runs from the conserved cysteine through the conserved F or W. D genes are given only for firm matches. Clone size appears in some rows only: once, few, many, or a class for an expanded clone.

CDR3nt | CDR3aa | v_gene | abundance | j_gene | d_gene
TGTGCCAGCCGAAGTAGCGGGGAGAGGGAGCAGTACTTC | CASRSSGEREQYF | TRBV6-6 | NA | TRBJ2-7 | TRBD2
TGTGCCAGCAGTCCCCTGGGTAGCGGGAGGGACTACGAGCAGTACTTC | CASSPLGSGRDYEQYF | TRBV28 | NA | TRBJ2-7 | TRBD2
TGTGCCAGTAGCAAACTGACTAGCGGGATCACAGATACGCAGTATTTT | CASSKLTSGITDTQYF | TRBV19 | NA | TRBJ2-3 | TRBD2
TGTGCCAGCAGTTTTCAAACTAGCGGGGCGGCTTACGAGCAGTACTTC | CASSFQTSGAAYEQYF | TRBV28 | NA | TRBJ2-7 | TRBD2
TGTGCCAGCAGCTCAACAGGGGCCTGGACGCAGTATTTT | CASSSTGAWTQYF | TRBV7-3 | NA | TRBJ2-3 | TRBD1
TGTGCCGTCCGGACTAGCGGATTCACAGATACGCAGTATTTT | CAVRTSGFTDTQYF | TRBV10-3 | NA | TRBJ2-3 | TRBD2
TGTGCCAGCAGTTTTACGGTTAATGAAAAACTGTTTTTT | CASSFTVNEKLFF | TRBV28 | NA | TRBJ1-4 | NA
TGTGCCAGCAGCCATCAACAGGGTCCCGATTCCTACGAGCAGTACTTC | CASSHQQGPDSYEQYF | TRBV7-2 | few | TRBJ2-7 | NA
TGTGCCAGCAGTGAAACTAGCGCGGGCACCGGGGAGCTGTTTTTT | CASSETSAGTGELFF | TRBV28 | NA | TRBJ2-2 | TRBD2
TGTGCCACCAGCAGACGCGGACAGCTAGGGCGGGAGCAGTACTTC | CATSRRGQLGREQYF | TRBV15 | few | TRBJ2-7 | NA
TGTGCCACCAGCGCTAGCGGGCCTTACGAGCAGTACTTC | CATSASGPYEQYF | TRBV15 | few | TRBJ2-7 | TRBD2
TGTGCCATCAGGCCGGGACTAGCGGGAGAGACCAGCGGGGAGCTGTTTTTT | CAIRPGLAGETSGELFF | TRBV10-3 | few | TRBJ2-2 | TRBD2
TGTGCCAGCAGCGCCAGTACAGGGAAGTTGAGTGAAAAACTGTTTTTT | CASSASTGKLSEKLFF | TRBV5-4 | NA | TRBJ1-4 | NA
TGCGCCAGCAGCCAAGATAATCACTCCAATGGCTACACCTTC | CASSQDNHSNGYTF | TRBV4-3 | few | TRBJ1-2 | NA
TGTGCCAGCTCCCTATCTCAACTAGCGGGACAATTACGGCAGTTCTTC | CASSLSQLAGQLRQFF | TRBV18 | NA | TRBJ2-1 | TRBD2
TGTGCCAGCGCGGCCCTCGAGACCCAGTACTTC | CASAALETQYF | TRBV28 | few | TRBJ2-5 | NA
TGTGCCTGGAGTCCCCGACTAGCGGGATACACAGATACGCAGTATTTT | CAWSPRLAGYTDTQYF | TRBV30 | NA | TRBJ2-3 | TRBD2
TGTGCCAGCACACAAGGGAGCGGGGGATACAATGAGCAGTTCTTC | CASTQGSGGYNEQFF | TRBV7-3 | NA | TRBJ2-1 | TRBD2
TGCGCCAGCAGCCAAAACAGGGATAATCAGCCCCAGCATTTT | CASSQNRDNQPQHF | TRBV4-3 | NA | TRBJ1-5 | NA
TGTGCCAGCAGCGCGACAGGGAACGGGGGCACAGATACGCAGTATTTT | CASSATGNGGTDTQYF | TRBV9 | NA | TRBJ2-3 | TRBD1
TGCGCCAGCAGCCAAGTTCGGGGGGGCAGTACCTCCTACAATGAGCAGTTCTTC | CASSQVRGGSTSYNEQFF | TRBV4-3 | once | TRBJ2-1 | TRBD2
TGCGCCAGCAGCGGACAGCTTACCTACGAGCAGTACTTC | CASSGQLTYEQYF | TRBV4-3 | NA | TRBJ2-7 | NA
TGTGCCAGCAGTTACAGTCGACAGGGAGGCGTGTATTTT | CASSYSRQGGVYF | TRBV6-5 | NA | TRBJ2-3 | NA
TGTGCCAGCTCACCACCGGGACAATCGGGCGGCTACACCTTC | CASSPPGQSGGYTF | TRBV18 | NA | TRBJ1-2 | NA
TGTGCCAGCAGCTTAGCGCAGGGTCACGAGCAGTACTTC | CASSLAQGHEQYF | TRBV7-9 | NA | TRBJ2-7 | NA
TGTGCCAGCAGTTTGGTGGGGAGCCTCCCCGAGCAGTACTTC | CASSLVGSLPEQYF | TRBV28 | NA | TRBJ2-7 | NA
TGCGCCAGCAGCTTGGGATTAGCGGGAGGTGTTGGTGAGCAGTTCTTC | CASSLGLAGGVGEQFF | TRBV5-1 | NA | TRBJ2-1 | TRBD2
TGTGCCTGGAGTGTCCTAGCGGGAGTAAATGAGCAGTTCTTC | CAWSVLAGVNEQFF | TRBV30 | NA | TRBJ2-1 | TRBD2
TGTGCAAGTCGTATCTGGGCGGGAGGGGATCAGCCCCAGCATTTT | CASRIWAGGDQPQHF | TRBV12-2 | NA | TRBJ1-5 | NA
TGTGCCAGCAGCGTAACCGGGAAAAAAAGCTCCTACGAGCAGTACTTC | CASSVTGKKSSYEQYF | TRBV5-4 | few | TRBJ2-7 | NA
TGTGCCAGCAGTCTTCAACCGGGAGGGGACACCGGGGAGCTGTTTTTT | CASSLQPGGDTGELFF | TRBV5-4 | NA | TRBJ2-2 | TRBD2
TGTGCCAGCAGCTTGCCGGTCCAGGCAACCTACGAGCAGTACTTC | CASSLPVQATYEQYF | TRBV5-4 | NA | TRBJ2-7 | NA
TGTGCCAGCAGCGTAGCGGGAGGTGGTGTCGATGAGCAGTTCTTC | CASSVAGGGVDEQFF | TRBV27 | NA | TRBJ2-1 | TRBD2
TGTGCCAGCAGCGCCTTACAGGGGAACTATGGCTACACCTTC | CASSALQGNYGYTF | TRBV9 | NA | TRBJ1-2 | TRBD1
TGTGCCAGCAGCTCGCCGGGACAGCCTTACAATGAGCAGTTCTTC | CASSSPGQPYNEQFF | TRBV7-2 | few | TRBJ2-1 | TRBD1
TGTGCCAGCAGCTCCCCCGGGACAGGCTTCTACGAGCAGTACTTC | CASSSPGTGFYEQYF | TRBV28 | few | TRBJ2-7 | TRBD1
TGTGCCAGCAGCTTGCCGGACTCCGTCCCTTTGGAGACCCAGTACTTC | CASSLPDSVPLETQYF | TRBV5-6 | few | TRBJ2-5 | NA
TGTGCCAGCTCGCGGGGGGTAGCAACTAATGAAAAACTGTTTTTT | CASSRGVATNEKLFF | TRBV9 | few | TRBJ1-4 | NA
TGTGCCACACAGGACCAAGGGTCTCTCCGGGAGACCCAGTACTTC | CATQDQGSLRETQYF | TRBV5-4 | few | TRBJ2-5 | NA
TGTGCCAGCACTACGATGACTAGCGGGAGTTACGAGCAGTACTTC | CASTTMTSGSYEQYF | TRBV6-5 | few | TRBJ2-7 | TRBD2
TGTGCCAGCAGCTTACAACAGTTCACAGATACGCAGTATTTT | CASSLQQFTDTQYF | TRBV7-2 | few | TRBJ2-3 | NA
TGTGCCAGCAGCCTGTCCTTCCCGGGGGAGACCCAGTACTTC | CASSLSFPGETQYF | TRBV14 | few | TRBJ2-5 | NA
TGTGCCATCAGTGGGAGCGAGTACAATGAGCAGTTCTTC | CAISGSEYNEQFF | TRBV10-3 | few | TRBJ2-1 | NA
TGTGCCAGCTCACCCCAGGGACAGGCCTACGAGCAGTACTTC | CASSPQGQAYEQYF | TRBV18 | few | TRBJ2-7 | TRBD1
TGTGCCTGGAGTGTAGGGCTAGCGGGAGTCACAGATACGCAGTATTTT | CAWSVGLAGVTDTQYF | TRBV30 | NA | TRBJ2-3 | TRBD2
TGTGCCACCCTCTGGGGGGGGGAGACCCAGTACTTC | CATLWGGETQYF | TRBV28 | few | TRBJ2-5 | TRBD2
TGTGCCAGCAGTACACGGACAGGGGCGGGCACAGATACGCAGTATTTT | CASSTRTGAGTDTQYF | TRBV7-2 | few | TRBJ2-3 | TRBD1
TGTGCCAGCAGTGAAGACAGGGGGCGGTACGAGCAGTACTTC | CASSEDRGRYEQYF | TRBV25-1 | few | TRBJ2-7 | TRBD1
TGCGCCAGCAGCTTGGCAGACCAAGAGACCCAGTACTTC | CASSLADQETQYF | TRBV5-1 | few | TRBJ2-5 | NA
TGCGCCAGCAGTCCACCGGGACAGGTATTCACAGATACGCAGTATTTT | CASSPPGQVFTDTQYF | TRBV5-1 | few | TRBJ2-3 | TRBD1
TGTGCCTGGAGTTCGGGACTGGGTGTTGTCTACGAGCAGTACTTC | CAWSSGLGVVYEQYF | TRBV30 | few | TRBJ2-7 | NA
TGTGCCAGCAGTTCTACAGGGACCACCTACGAGCAGTACTTC | CASSSTGTTYEQYF | TRBV6-6 | NA | TRBJ2-7 | NA
TGTGCCAGCAGCCCACGGGGCGGGAGTCGGGAGCAGTACTTC | CASSPRGGSREQYF | TRBV7-2 | NA | TRBJ2-7 | TRBD2
TGTGCCAGCAGCCGTAGCGGGAGGACGTACAATGAGCAGTTCTTC | CASSRSGRTYNEQFF | TRBV7-2 | few | TRBJ2-1 | TRBD2
TGCGCCAGCAGCCCTCCGGGCGGGAGGACCTACAATGAGCAGTTCTTC | CASSPPGGRTYNEQFF | TRBV4-1 | NA | TRBJ2-1 | TRBD2
TGTGCCAGCAGCTTAATCGGCCTAGCACCGGACAATGAGCAGTTCTTC | CASSLIGLAPDNEQFF | TRBV5-6 | few | TRBJ2-1 | NA
TGTGCTAGCAGCCCAAACCCAGGGGAGACCCAGTACTTC | CASSPNPGETQYF | TRBV7-7 | few | TRBJ2-5 | NA
TGTGCCAGCAGTGAACAGGGTAAAAAGACCGGGGAGCTGTTTTTT | CASSEQGKKTGELFF | TRBV25-1 | few | TRBJ2-2 | NA